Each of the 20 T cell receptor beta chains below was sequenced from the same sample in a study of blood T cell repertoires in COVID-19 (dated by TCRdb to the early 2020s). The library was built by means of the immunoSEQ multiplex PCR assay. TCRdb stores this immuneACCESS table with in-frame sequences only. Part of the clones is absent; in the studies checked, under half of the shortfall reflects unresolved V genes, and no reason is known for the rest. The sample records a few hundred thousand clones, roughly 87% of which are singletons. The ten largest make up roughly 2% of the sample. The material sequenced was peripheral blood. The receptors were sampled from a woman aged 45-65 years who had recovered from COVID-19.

CDR3 amino acids: CASSWGQGKGTDTQYF. The CDR3 DNA reads TGCGCCAGCAGCTGGGGACAGGGCAAGGGCACAGATACGCAGTATTTT. This sequence joins TRBV5-1 and TRBJ2-3; 9 nucleotides line up with TRBD1. V shed 3 bases and J 1 base; nucleotides not matched to a gene: 6. Germline V gene data show CDR1 as SGHRS and CDR2 as YFSETQ. The CDR3 spans 16 residues.

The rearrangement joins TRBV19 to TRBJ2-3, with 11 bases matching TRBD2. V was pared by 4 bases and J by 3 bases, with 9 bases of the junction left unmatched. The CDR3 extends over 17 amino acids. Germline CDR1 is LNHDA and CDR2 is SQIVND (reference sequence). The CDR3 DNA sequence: TGTGCCAGTAGTAGCCCCGGGCTAGCGGGAGGAACAGATACGCAGTATTTT. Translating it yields CASSSPGLAGGTDTQYF.

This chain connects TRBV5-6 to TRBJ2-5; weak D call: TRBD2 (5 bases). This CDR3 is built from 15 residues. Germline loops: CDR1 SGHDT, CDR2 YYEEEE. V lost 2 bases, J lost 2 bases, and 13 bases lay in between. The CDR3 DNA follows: TGTGCCAGCAGCTTTTTCAGCGGAGCTCAAGAGACCCAGTACTTC. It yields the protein CASSFFSGAQETQYF.

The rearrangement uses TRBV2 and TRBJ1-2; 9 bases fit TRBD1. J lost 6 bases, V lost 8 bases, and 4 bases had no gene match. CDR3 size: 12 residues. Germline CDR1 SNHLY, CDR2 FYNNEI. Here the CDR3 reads CASRDRDHGYTF. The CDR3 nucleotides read TGTGCCAGCCGGGACAGGGACCATGGCTACACCTTC.

The CDR3 nucleotides are TGTGCCACCAGCACCACCCTTTTCGTGACTAGCGGGAGAAGCGACGAGCAGTACTTC. Translating gives CATSTTLFVTSGRSDEQYF. V is TRBV15 and J is TRBJ2-7; the match to TRBD2 covers 12 bases. Germline CDR1 and CDR2: LNHNV and YYDKDF (reference sequence). Trimming removed 4 bases from V and 5 bases from J; junction bases left unmatched: 18. CDR3 length: 19 amino acids.

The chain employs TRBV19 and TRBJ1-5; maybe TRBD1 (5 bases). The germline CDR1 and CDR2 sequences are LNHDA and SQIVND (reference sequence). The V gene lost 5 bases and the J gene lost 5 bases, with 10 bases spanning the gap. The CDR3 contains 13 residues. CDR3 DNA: TGTGCCAGTAGTGATGACAGCTATCAGCCCCAGCATTTT. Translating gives CASSDDSYQPQHF.

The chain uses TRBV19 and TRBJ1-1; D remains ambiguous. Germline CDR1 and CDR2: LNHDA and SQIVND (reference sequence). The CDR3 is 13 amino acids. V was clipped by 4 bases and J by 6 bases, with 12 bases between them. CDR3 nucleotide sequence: TGTGCCAGTAGTAGGCACAGTTCGCCTGAAGCTTTCTTT. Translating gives CASSRHSSPEAFF.

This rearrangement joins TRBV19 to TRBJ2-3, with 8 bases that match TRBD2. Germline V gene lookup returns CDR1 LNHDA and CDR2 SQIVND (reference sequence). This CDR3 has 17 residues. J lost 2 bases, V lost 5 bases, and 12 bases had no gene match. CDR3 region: CASSPYPGTRVTDTQYF. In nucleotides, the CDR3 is TGTGCCAGTAGTCCCTACCCCGGGACTAGGGTCACAGATACGCAGTATTTT.

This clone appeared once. The CDR3: CASSLRGGYSPLHF. CDR3 DNA: TGTGCCAGCAGCTTGAGGGGGGGGTACTCACCCCTCCACTTT. The gene calls are TRBV11-1 and TRBJ1-6, with D tentatively TRBD1 (6 bases). This CDR3 is built from 14 residues. Trimming pared 3 bases from V and 10 bases from J, leaving 13 bases between. From germline, CDR1 is SGHAT and CDR2 FQDESV (reference sequence).

The CDR3 nucleotides read TGTGCCAGCAGCCACGGACTAGCGGGAGGGCCAGGGGCAGATACGCAGTATTTT. Amino acids: CASSHGLAGGPGADTQYF. The V gene is TRBV3-1 (or the pseudogene TRBV3-2), the J gene TRBJ2-3; TRBD2 matches at 15 bases. CDR3 length equals 18 residues. The junction had 8 bases not matched to a gene; V was cut back by 3 bases and J by 4 bases. The V gene's germline CDR1 is LGHDT and CDR2 YNNKEL (reference sequence).

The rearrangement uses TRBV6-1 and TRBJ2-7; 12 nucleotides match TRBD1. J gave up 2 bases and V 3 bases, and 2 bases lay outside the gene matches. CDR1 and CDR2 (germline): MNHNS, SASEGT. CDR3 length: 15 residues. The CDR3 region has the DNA TGTGCCAGCAGTGAGGGACAGGGGGCTACCTACGAGCAGTACTTC. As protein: CASSEGQGATYEQYF.

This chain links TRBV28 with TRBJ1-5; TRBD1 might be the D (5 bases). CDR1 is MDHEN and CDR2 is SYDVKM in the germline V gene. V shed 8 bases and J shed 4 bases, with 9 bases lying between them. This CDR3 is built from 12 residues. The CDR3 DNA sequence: TGTGCCAGCTACAGGTCGAATCAGCCCCAGCATTTT. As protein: CASYRSNQPQHF.

DNA for the CDR3: TGTGCCAGCAGCCAAGAGACTCGCAGCTTCACCGGGGAGCTGTTTTTT. Protein: CASSQETRSFTGELFF. V usage is TRBV4-2 and J usage is TRBJ2-2, with unresolved D. CDR1 and CDR2 from the germline V gene are LGHNA and YNFKEQ. V was cut by 0 bases and J by 4 bases, with 12 bases left in between. This CDR3 has 16 amino acids.

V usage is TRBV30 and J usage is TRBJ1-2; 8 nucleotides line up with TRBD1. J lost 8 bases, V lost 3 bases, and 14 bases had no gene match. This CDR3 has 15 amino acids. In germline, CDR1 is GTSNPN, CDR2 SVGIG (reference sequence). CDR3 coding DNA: TGTGCCTGGAGGAGCAGGGGGCGATCCGGCGGCGGCTACACCTTC. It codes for CAWRSRGRSGGGYTF.

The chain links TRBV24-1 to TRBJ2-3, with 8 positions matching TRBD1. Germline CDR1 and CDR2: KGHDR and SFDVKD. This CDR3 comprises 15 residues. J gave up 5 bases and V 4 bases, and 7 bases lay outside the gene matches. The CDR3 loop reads CATSDGQGALDTQYF. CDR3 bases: TGTGCCACCAGTGACGGGCAGGGGGCATTAGATACGCAGTATTTT.

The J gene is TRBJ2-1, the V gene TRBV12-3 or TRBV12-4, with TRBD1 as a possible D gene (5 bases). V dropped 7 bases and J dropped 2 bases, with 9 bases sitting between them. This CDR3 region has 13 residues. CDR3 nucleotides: TGTGCCAGCACCAGGGTGGCCTACAATGAGCAGTTCTTC. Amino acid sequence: CASTRVAYNEQFF.

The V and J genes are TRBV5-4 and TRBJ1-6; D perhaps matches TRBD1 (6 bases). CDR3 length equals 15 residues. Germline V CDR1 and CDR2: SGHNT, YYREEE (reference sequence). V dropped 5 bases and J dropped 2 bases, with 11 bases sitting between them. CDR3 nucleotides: TGTGCCAGCAGGGAAAAGGGGGCCTATAATTCACCCCTCCACTTT. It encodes CASREKGAYNSPLHF.

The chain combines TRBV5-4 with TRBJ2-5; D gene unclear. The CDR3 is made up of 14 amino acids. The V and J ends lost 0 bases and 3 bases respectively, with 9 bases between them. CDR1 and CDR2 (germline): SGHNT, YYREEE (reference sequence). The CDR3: CASSLGGSEETQYF. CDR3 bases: TGTGCCAGCAGCTTGGGTGGTTCGGAAGAGACCCAGTACTTC.

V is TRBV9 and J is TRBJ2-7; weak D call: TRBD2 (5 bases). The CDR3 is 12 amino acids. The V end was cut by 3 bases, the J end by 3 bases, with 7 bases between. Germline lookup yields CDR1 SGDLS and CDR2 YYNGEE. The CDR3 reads CASSASGYEQYF. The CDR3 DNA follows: TGTGCCAGCAGCGCCAGCGGCTACGAGCAGTACTTC. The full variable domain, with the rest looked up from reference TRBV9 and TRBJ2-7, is DSGVTQTPKHLITATGQRVTLRCSPRSGDLSVYWYQQSLDQGLQFLIQYYNGEERAKGNILERFSAQQFPDLHSELNLSSLELGDSALYFCASSASGYEQYFGPGTRLTVT.

The CDR3 loop is CASSTGLAGGSEQFF. CDR3 nucleotide sequence: TGCGCCAGCAGTACCGGACTAGCGGGGGGAAGTGAGCAGTTCTTC. This chain uses TRBV5-1 with TRBJ2-1, with TRBD2 identical over 14 bases. CDR3 size: 15 residues. The germline V gene has CDR1 SGHRS and CDR2 YFSETQ. Germline trimming cut 5 bases from V and 9 bases from J; bases unmatched to any gene: 7.